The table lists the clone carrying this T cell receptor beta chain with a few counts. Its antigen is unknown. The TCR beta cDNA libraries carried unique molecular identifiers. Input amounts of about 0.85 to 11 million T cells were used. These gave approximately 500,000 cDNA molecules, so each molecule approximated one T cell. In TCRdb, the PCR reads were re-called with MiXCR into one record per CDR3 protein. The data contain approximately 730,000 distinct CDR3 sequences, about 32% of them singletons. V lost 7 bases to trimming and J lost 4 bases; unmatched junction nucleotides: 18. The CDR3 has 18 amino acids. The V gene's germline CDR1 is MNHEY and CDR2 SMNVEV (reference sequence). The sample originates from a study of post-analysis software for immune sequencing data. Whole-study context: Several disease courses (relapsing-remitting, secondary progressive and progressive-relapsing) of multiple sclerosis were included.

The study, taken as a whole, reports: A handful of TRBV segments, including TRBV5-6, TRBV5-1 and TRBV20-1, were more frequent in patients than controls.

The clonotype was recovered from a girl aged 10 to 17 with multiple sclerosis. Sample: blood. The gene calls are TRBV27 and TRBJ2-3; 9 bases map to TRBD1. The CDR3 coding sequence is TGTGCCAGCATAAAGGCGCTTCGACAGGGGGTCCCCCCAGATACGCAGTATTTT. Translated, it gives CASIKALRQGVPPDTQYF.